This record looks at one T cell receptor beta chain sequence and its context. Authors' data handling: Quantification of nucleated cells was approximated via reference gene primer amplification. Profiling relied on immunoSEQ multiplex PCR, and the TCRdb table lists in-frame clones only, not all of them. The DNA was the basis for D and trimming; V, J and clone size are from that table. The data contain 100,000 to 150,000 clones, around 74% of them singletons. The sample comes from a study of blood T cell repertoires in COVID-19. As for the study in general: Samples of COVID-19 (acute and convalescent) were obtained from the United States, Italy and Spain. PBMCs, B-cell-depleted T cells, or T cells were the source of the cDNA or gDNA that made up the material.

In germline, CDR1 is KGHDR, CDR2 SFDVKD. The V gene lost 3 bases and the J gene lost 3 bases, with 11 bases spanning the gap. This CDR3 has 14 amino acids. This sequence was found in a man aged 60 to 69 with acute or convalescent COVID-19. Sequenced material: peripheral blood. The chain couples TRBV24-1 to TRBJ2-7; TRBD2 might be the D (6 bases). This CDR3 is CATSDPGLSYEQYF. DNA for the CDR3: TGTGCCACCAGTGATCCGGGACTTAGCTACGAGCAGTACTTC.